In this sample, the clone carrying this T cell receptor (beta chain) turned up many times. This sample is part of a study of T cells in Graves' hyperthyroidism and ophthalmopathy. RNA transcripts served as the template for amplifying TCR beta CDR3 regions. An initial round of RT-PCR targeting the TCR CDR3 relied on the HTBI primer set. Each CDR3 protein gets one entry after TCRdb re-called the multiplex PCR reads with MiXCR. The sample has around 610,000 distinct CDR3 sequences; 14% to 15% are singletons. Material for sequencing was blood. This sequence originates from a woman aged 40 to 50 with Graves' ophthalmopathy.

CDR3 DNA sequence: TGTGCCAGTAGTATCCTCCCGACAGGACCGGAGCTGTTTTTT. Translating it yields CASSILPTGPELFF. This chain uses TRBV19 with TRBJ2-2, with D perhaps matching TRBD1 (6 bases). V dropped 3 bases and J dropped 10 bases, with 15 bases sitting between them. The CDR3 is made up of 14 amino acids. Germline CDR1 and CDR2: LNHDA and SQIVND (reference sequence).